A selection of T cell receptor beta chains follows, all from one sample in a study of vaccination and CD4 T cells after COVID-19. These receptors' antigens are unknown. TCRdb independently ran MiXCR on the PCR reads; one entry per CDR3 protein. The sample has about 19,000 distinct CDR3 sequences, approximately 50% seen once. Specimen: CD4+ T cells from blood, cultured in vitro, collected after SARS-CoV-2 vaccination. The source of these receptors is a human donor who had recovered from COVID-19. Both conserved end residues are trimmed from each CDR3. Clone size is not always given. Where it is, it says once, few, many or a class for expanded clones.

>-|TRBV7-2|TRBJ1-1
ASSLALWSTEAF
>-|TRBV5-1|TRBJ2-2
ASSFTGDTGELF
>-|TRBV2|TRBJ2-5
ASSGLVGETQY
>few|TRBV7-2|TRBJ2-7
ASSFTAYEQY
>few|TRBV6-4|TRBJ1-1
ASSWDRDTEAF
>-|TRBV12-3/TRBV12-4|TRBJ2-1
ASRTSGIYEQF
>-|TRBV11-2|TRBJ1-6
ASSYPMGRSYSPLH
>-|TRBV20-1|TRBJ1-1
SARRQGRENTEAF
>-|TRBV20-1|TRBJ1-5
SARMRNQPQH
>few|TRBV6-1|TRBJ1-6
ASSPEGSPLH
>-|TRBV6-1|TRBJ1-5
ASSRGGNQPQH
>-|TRBV6-8|TRBJ1-5
ASSYDRVNQPQH
>-|TRBV20-1|TRBJ2-1
SASGLAGGFRSYNEQF
>-|TRBV20-1|TRBJ1-2
SARRGQENYGYT
>-|TRBV7-8|TRBJ2-2
ASSLGGVSGELF
>-|TRBV28|TRBJ2-5
ASKQGRQETQY
>-|TRBV7-2|TRBJ2-5
ASRGQGIETQY
>-|TRBV7-9|TRBJ1-6
ASSPGQGETNSPLH
>-|TRBV4-1|TRBJ1-2
ASSQDWGDPNYGYT
>once|TRBV7-9|TRBJ1-2
ASSSSTGSYGYT
>-|TRBV12-5|TRBJ1-2
ASGLVGGRDYGYT
>-|TRBV19|TRBJ1-6
ASSASGLRGLGSPLH
>-|TRBV2|TRBJ1-1
ASTVTELNTEAF
>-|TRBV27|TRBJ2-7
ASSHPGTSGRAREQY
>-|TRBV7-2|TRBJ2-7
ASSPSHEQY
>-|TRBV19|TRBJ1-3
ASHTPGNTIY
>-|TRBV6-2/TRBV6-3|TRBJ2-1
ASSYGLAGGNEQF
>-|TRBV6-5|TRBJ2-2
ASSYEGVDTGELF
>-|TRBV24-1|TRBJ2-1
ATSDLMDRQF
>-|TRBV6-1|TRBJ1-1
ALGQVGDTEAF
>once|TRBV5-4|TRBJ2-5
ASSLAMTSGGAVETQY
>few|TRBV20-1|TRBJ1-2
SARPRLGVGGYT
>-|TRBV19|TRBJ1-2
ASSRTSGGNGYT
>-|TRBV27|TRBJ1-5
ASTAMGPRGLKPQH
>-|TRBV14|TRBJ1-5
ASLMEGREGRSNQPQH
>-|TRBV6-1|TRBJ1-2
ASSESGRNDGYT
>-|TRBV19|TRBJ2-1
ASSTQTGPNEQF
>few|TRBV20-1|TRBJ2-7
SASEREPYEQY
>-|TRBV7-2|TRBJ1-1
ASSWGPLGHSNTEAF
>-|TRBV6-5|TRBJ1-6
ASSYSGGGSPLH
>-|TRBV19|TRBJ2-7
ASSISGPSYEQY
>few|TRBV10-3|TRBJ2-7
AIRTEGAYEQY
>-|TRBV28|TRBJ1-2
ASSFQDRDLGGYT
>few|TRBV2|TRBJ2-7
ASSPRRLAGAYEQY
>-|TRBV28|TRBJ2-4
ASSSVDRVNIQY
>-|TRBV4-2|TRBJ2-7
ASSQVGGGNYEQY
>-|TRBV20-1|TRBJ1-1
SATGRWNTEAF
>few|TRBV7-8|TRBJ1-2
ASSLDPLIKDRASGYT
>once|TRBV11-2|TRBJ1-1
ASSSIQRQGKNTEAF
>few|TRBV24-1|TRBJ1-1
ATRRGDEAF
>-|TRBV30|TRBJ2-5
AWSRGGWRQETQY
>few|TRBV6-2/TRBV6-3|TRBJ1-6
ASSPRGGTNNSPLH
>few|TRBV6-1|TRBJ1-1
ASSGDRGLEAF
>-|TRBV24-1|TRBJ1-1
ATGTEAF
>-|TRBV12-3/TRBV12-4|TRBJ1-1
ASSSTERTEAF
>-|TRBV6-2/TRBV6-3|TRBJ2-3
ASSSSGLLVADTQY
>-|TRBV7-7|TRBJ2-5
ASSLLDQETQY
>few|TRBV10-3|TRBJ1-5
AISPLSNQPQH
>-|TRBV20-1|TRBJ1-5
SARQSNQPQH
>-|TRBV20-1|TRBJ2-1
SARDNQGGYNEQF